This T cell receptor (beta chain) was documented in a study of T cell responses to AZD1222 COVID-19 vaccine. Study-wide points: Regions 160-218 and 743-854 held dominance among vaccine-associated CD4 TCRs, which spanned spike. In the spike-specific TCR repertoire, nearly half reportedly target unmutated variant regions. At baseline, just 6 or 7 AZD1222 recipients tested seropositive. No day 14 peak samples; only post-peak repertoires were characterized.

Only in-frame clones appear in the TCRdb table, and some are missing; sequencing was by immunoSEQ multiplex PCR. Of 75,000 to 100,000 clones listed, 86% are singletons. Concerning this clone: Its antigen is still unknown.

Germline V gene lookup returns CDR1 SGHAT and CDR2 FQNNGV. Trimming took 1 base from V and 7 from J, leaving 6 bases between them. This CDR3 contains 12 residues. V gene TRBV11-2 combines with J gene TRBJ2-3; no firm D call. The starting material was peripheral blood, obtained on day 0 of AZD1222 vaccination. This TCR was recovered from an adult in good health. The CDR3 DNA is TGTGCCAGCAGCTTAGTTAGGCATACGCAGTATTTT. Encoded protein: CASSLVRHTQYF.